This T cell receptor beta chain was observed in a study of regulatory T cells in long-lasting Graves disease. The table lists this clonotype with many counts. In germline, CDR1 is MDHEN, CDR2 SYDVKM. The CDR3 consists of 15 residues. The trim removed 6 bases at V and 1 base at J, leaving 7 bases unmatched. TCR beta libraries were built with iRepertoire HTBI primers and Arm-PCR of CDR3 regions. TCRdb reanalysed the multiplex PCR reads using MiXCR and keeps one entry per CDR3 protein. Seen here are over 450,000 distinct CDR3 sequences, 12% observed once, and the top ten hold about 8.3%. Described time point: newly diagnosed GD, antithyroid drugs for less than 3 months. PBMC RNA served as the TCR library source. The sample also formed part of further work on T cells in Graves' hyperthyroidism and ophthalmopathy. According to that study: Disease duration under 2 months; hyperthyroidism patients were aged 18 to 65.

The receptor comes from a woman in her twenties or thirties with Graves disease. This sample comprised peripheral blood mononuclear cells (PBMCs), obtained at new diagnosis, from a patient treated with antithyroid drugs. This chain links TRBV28 with TRBJ1-1, with TRBD1 matching over 8 bases. In DNA form, the CDR3 reads TGTGCCAGCAGCCCGCTTGGGACAGGGAACACTGAAGCTTTCTTT. It encodes CASSPLGTGNTEAFF.